These 26 T cell receptor beta chains were sequenced from one sample in a study of CD8+CD57+ T cells in acquired aplastic anemia. CDR3 and TCR beta VDJ profiling relied on genomic DNA as the template. TCRdb processed the reads anew with MiXCR; each CDR3 protein has one entry. This repertoire shows just over 200,000 distinct CDR3 sequences, 60% to 80% found once; its top ten account for roughly 61%. Whoever was chosen for sequencing had shown CD8+CD57+ cell expansion by flow cytometry. The sequenced material came from sorted CD4+, CD8+, or CD8+CD57+ T cells (not recorded which) from PBMCs. The receptors shown here come from a human donor with aplastic anemia.

Of note for this clonotype: In this CDR3 the conserved last residue, phenylalanine or tryptophan, is missing, so a read error is likely. This sequence joins TRBV7-2 and TRBJ1-5, with 7 nucleotides matching TRBD1. The CDR3 extends over 15 amino acids. Germline lookup yields CDR1 SGHTA and CDR2 FQGNSA. The V segment lost 1 base and the J segment 10 bases; nucleotides outside the gene matches: 10. As DNA, the CDR3 is TGTGCCAGCAGCTTAGAAAAGACAGGGATTCAACCCCAGCATTCT. Translated, it gives CASSLEKTGIQPQHS.

This clonotype was picked up a small number of times. This chain connects TRBV19 to TRBJ1-1; tentatively, D is TRBD1 (5 bases). The ends were cut back, 7 bases at V and 1 base at J, with 16 bases in the middle. CDR3 size: 15 residues. Germline CDR1 and CDR2: LNHDA and SQIVND (reference sequence). DNA for the CDR3: TGTGCCAGTACCTCCGTGAGTCAGGGGAACACTGAAGCTTTCTTT. Amino acids: CASTSVSQGNTEAFF.

The chain has TRBV19 and TRBJ2-7; the match to TRBD1 covers 11 bases. The germline gives CDR1 LNHDA, CDR2 SQIVND (reference sequence). The CDR3 consists of 13 residues. Trimming cost V 7 bases and J 5 bases; bases outside gene matches: 4. The CDR3 coding sequence is TGTGCCAGTAACCCGGGACAGGGGGACGAGCAGTACTTC. Translated: CASNPGQGDEQYF.

The rearrangement uses TRBV7-9 and TRBJ1-5, with TRBD1 identical over 8 bases. CDR1 is SEHNR, CDR2 FQNEAQ, per germline (reference sequence). J lost 9 bases, V lost 1 base, and 11 bases had no gene match. The CDR3 has 16 residues. CDR3 region: CASSLGQGQGHRPQHF. The CDR3 region has the DNA TGTGCCAGCAGCTTAGGACAGGGGCAGGGGCATAGGCCCCAGCATTTT.

This clonotype was found once. This sequence joins TRBV7-8 and TRBJ2-2, with D tentatively TRBD2 (5 bases). Between the trimmed V and J ends, which lost 2 bases and 1 base, there was a span of 8 bases. The CDR3 contains 15 residues. Germline CDR1 SGHVS, CDR2 FQNEAQ. CDR3 loop: CASSLWGENTGELFF. The CDR3 region has the DNA TGTGCCAGCAGCTTATGGGGAGAGAACACCGGGGAGCTGTTTTTT.

The chain has TRBV7-2 and TRBJ2-2; D is unresolved. V lost 5 bases and J lost 6, with 13 bases in between. Germline V gives CDR1 SGHTA, CDR2 FQGNSA. The CDR3 sequence is 14 residues long. CDR3 nucleotide sequence: TGTGCCAGCAGCCAAGACCGCCTAGCCGGGGAGCTGTTTTTT. It specifies CASSQDRLAGELFF.

This chain links TRBV9 with TRBJ2-7, with a tentative D call TRBD1 (6 bases). Germline CDR1 is SGDLS and CDR2 is YYNGEE. The V gene lost 3 bases and the J gene lost 3 bases, with 13 bases spanning the gap. The CDR3 spans 14 residues. CDR3 sequence: CASSAGQLGYEQYF. The CDR3 nucleotides are TGTGCCAGCAGCGCCGGACAGCTGGGCTACGAGCAGTACTTC.

At least ten counts were recorded for this clonotype. The genes are TRBV12-5 and TRBJ1-1, with 10 bases aligning to TRBD1. Germline CDR1 is LGHNT and CDR2 is FRNRAP. The CDR3 totals 16 residues. With V trimmed by 3 bases and J by 5 bases, 9 bases remained unmatched. The CDR3 loop reads CASGFGTGESGTEAFF. DNA for the CDR3: TGTGCTAGTGGTTTCGGGACAGGGGAGTCCGGTACTGAAGCTTTCTTT. Full variable domain (outside the CDR3, taken from reference TRBV12-5 and TRBJ1-1): DARVTQTPRHKVTEMGQEVTMRCQPILGHNTVFWYRQTMMQGLELLAYFRNRAPLDDSGMPKDRFSAEMPDATLATLKIQPSEPRDSAVYFCASGFGTGESGTEAFFGQGTRLTVV.

Points on this clonotype: This could be a read error, since a much larger clone is one nucleotide away. The chain carries TRBV2 and TRBJ1-2, with D possibly TRBD1 on 5 matching bases. Germline V gene data show CDR1 as SNHLY and CDR2 as FYNNEI. Trimming removed 7 bases at V and 4 bases at J, with 19 bases between. The CDR3 has 15 residues. The CDR3 DNA reads TGTGCCAGCATTAAAACGGGACGGGATCGCTATGGCTACACCTTC. Translating it yields CASIKTGRDRYGYTF.

This clonotype has only a few counts. The chain uses TRBV6-5 and TRBJ2-1; D unresolved. Between the trimmed V and J ends, which lost 11 bases and 0 bases, there was a span of 11 bases. The CDR3 runs to 13 residues. Germline V gives CDR1 MNHEY, CDR2 SVGAGI. The CDR3 nucleotides are TGTGCCTCGGCGGTCAGCTCCTACAATGAGCAGTTCTTC. It codes for CASAVSSYNEQFF.

CDR3 bases: TGTGCCAGCAGCTTAGCGGGACAGGTCAATTCACCCCTCCACTTT. Encoded protein: CASSLAGQVNSPLHF. J is TRBJ1-6 and V is TRBV7-2, with 8 bases aligning to TRBD1. In germline, CDR1 is SGHTA, CDR2 FQGNSA. The CDR3 has 15 amino acids. Trimming removed 0 bases from V and 7 bases from J; junction bases left unmatched: 2. Looking up the rest from reference TRBV7-2 and TRBJ1-6 gives the full variable domain: GAGVSQSPSNKVTEKGKDVELRCDPISGHTALYWYRQSLGQGLEFLIYFQGNSAPDKSGLPSDRFSAERTGGSVSTLTIQRTQQEDSAVYLCASSLAGQVNSPLHFGNGTRLTVT.

The chain employs TRBV20-1 and TRBJ1-1, with TRBD1 matching 7 bases. This CDR3 spans 13 amino acids. Unmatched junction bases numbered 9, after V lost 8 bases and J lost 3 bases. Germline V gene lookup returns CDR1 DFQATT and CDR2 SNEGSKA (reference sequence). The DNA of the CDR3 is TGCAGTACGCGCCGGGACAGAGACACTGAAGCTTTCTTT. Amino acids: CSTRRDRDTEAFF.

This clonotype appeared many times. The chain combines TRBV12-3 or TRBV12-4 with TRBJ2-3, with TRBD2 matching 7 bases. This CDR3 contains 14 residues. Losses at the gene ends were 3 bases for V and 7 bases for J; bases not matched to a gene: 7. The CDR3 sequence is CASSFSSGANTQYF. CDR3 DNA sequence: TGTGCCAGCAGTTTTTCGAGCGGGGCGAATACGCAGTATTTT.

The V gene is TRBV11-2, the J gene TRBJ2-1, with a weak D call TRBD2 (5 bases). V was cut by 1 base and J by 2 bases, with 6 bases left in between. The CDR3 loop spans 14 amino acids. Per the germline V gene, CDR1 is SGHAT and CDR2 is FQNNGV. The CDR3 reads CASSLAGAYNEQFF. The DNA for the CDR3 is TGTGCCAGCAGCTTAGCCGGGGCCTACAATGAGCAGTTCTTC.

The CDR3 region is CSARAKTDYEQYF. The CDR3 DNA reads TGCAGTGCTAGAGCCAAAACAGACTACGAGCAGTACTTC. The chain couples TRBV20-1 to TRBJ2-7; no reliable D call. This CDR3 is built from 13 residues. Trimming removed 1 base from V and 3 bases from J, with 10 bases in between. The germline V gene has CDR1 DFQATT and CDR2 SNEGSKA (reference sequence).

The chain recombines TRBV10-3 with TRBJ2-3; no firm D call. This CDR3 spans 13 amino acids. Germline CDR1 reads ENHRY; CDR2 reads SYGVKD. The V gene lost 5 bases and the J gene lost 4 bases, with 10 bases spanning the gap. The CDR3 nucleotides read TGTGCCATCAGTCCCACCCCGGCAGATACGCAGTATTTT. It translates to CAISPTPADTQYF.

As concerns this clonotype: An end of the junction does not agree with germline; a read error may underlie this. The genes are TRBV10-1 and TRBJ2-1, with 12 bases lining up with TRBD1. Germline loops: CDR1 WNHNN, CDR2 SYGVQD (reference sequence). The CDR3 is made up of 14 amino acids. As DNA, the CDR3 is TGCGCCAGTACGCCGGGACAGGGGGCCTTTGAGCAGTCCTTC. Translating it yields CASTPGQGAFEQSF.

This clonotype occurred many times. The J gene is TRBJ1-5, the V gene TRBV6-5, with 8 bases fitting TRBD1. The CDR3 covers 15 residues. Germline V gives CDR1 MNHEY, CDR2 SVGAGI. V lost 0 bases to trimming and J lost 7 bases; unmatched junction nucleotides: 5. The CDR3: CASSYSTDRDQPQHF. The CDR3 DNA follows: TGTGCCAGCAGTTACTCGACGGACAGGGACCAGCCCCAGCATTTT.

This clonotype has a handful of counts. Its ends do not fully match the called genes, so a read error is possible. J is TRBJ2-1 and V is TRBV2, with D possibly matching TRBD1 (6 bases). CDR1 and CDR2 from the germline V gene are SNHLY and FYNNEI. The CDR3 sequence is 14 residues long. The CDR3: CASSASWLQGFSLF. The CDR3 DNA follows: TGTGCCAGCAGTGCGTCTTGGCTACAGGGTTTTTCGCTCTTC.

V usage is TRBV6-2 or TRBV6-3 and J usage is TRBJ1-4, with D perhaps TRBD1 (5 bases). The CDR3 is made up of 13 amino acids. Germline CDR1 and CDR2: MNHEY and SVGEGT. V dropped 11 bases and J dropped 8 bases, with 18 bases sitting between them. This CDR3 reads CASQRGRREKLFF. The CDR3 DNA is TGTGCCTCTCAACGGGGCCGCCGGGAAAAACTGTTTTTT.

The V and J genes are TRBV11-2 and TRBJ2-5; the match to TRBD2 covers 13 bases. The CDR3 covers 17 residues. V lost 2 bases, J lost 6 bases, and 9 bases stayed unmatched. Germline values: CDR1 SGHAT, CDR2 FQNNGV. CDR3 amino acids: CASSLKTSGGPAKTQYF. CDR3 in DNA: TGTGCCAGCAGCTTAAAGACTAGCGGGGGGCCGGCGAAGACCCAGTACTTC.

This chain uses TRBV6-5 with TRBJ1-6; 7 positions match TRBD1. Germline CDR1 is MNHEY and CDR2 is SVGAGI. J gave up 5 bases and V 6 bases, and 1 base lay outside the gene matches. This CDR3 has 13 amino acids. The CDR3 DNA follows: TGTGCCAGCAGGGGGACAGATAATTCACCCCTCCACTTT. Translated: CASRGTDNSPLHF.

In its sample, this clonotype was seen many times. The J gene is TRBJ2-7, the V gene TRBV11-3; no firm D call. Germline CDR1 and CDR2: SGHNT and YENEEA. Trimming left V 1 base short and J 6 bases short, with 10 bases between. CDR3 length equals 13 residues. CDR3 loop: CASSLGAAAEQYF. CDR3 DNA sequence: TGTGCCAGCAGCTTAGGGGCGGCCGCCGAGCAGTACTTC.

This chain connects TRBV20-1 to TRBJ1-6, with 8 positions matching TRBD1. V lost 3 bases to trimming and J lost 10 bases; unmatched junction nucleotides: 5. This CDR3 region has 13 residues. Germline V gene data show CDR1 as DFQATT and CDR2 as SNEGSKA (reference sequence). This chain's CDR3 is CSASQDRVSPLHF. CDR3 DNA sequence: TGCAGTGCTAGCCAGGACAGGGTCTCACCCCTCCACTTT.

J is TRBJ2-7 and V is TRBV5-1; D gene uncertain. V lost 2 bases to trimming and J lost 6 bases, with 15 bases between them. CDR1 and CDR2 from the germline V gene are SGHRS and YFSETQ. This CDR3 region has 14 residues. The CDR3 bases are TGCGCCAGCAGCTTCGGTAGGGATGTCCCCGAGCAGTACTTC. It translates to CASSFGRDVPEQYF.

The V gene is TRBV2, the J gene TRBJ1-1; 9 nucleotides agree with TRBD1. The CDR3 loop spans 13 amino acids. Germline assignment: CDR1 SNHLY and CDR2 FYNNEI. V shed 6 bases and J 3 bases; nucleotides not matched to a gene: 2. CDR3 in amino acids: CASRDRGHTEAFF. CDR3 coding DNA: TGTGCCAGCAGGGACAGGGGTCACACTGAAGCTTTCTTT.